This T cell receptor beta chain was sequenced for a study of memory CD4+ T cells and cytomegalovirus serostatus. Points on this clone: This sample also contains other DNA sequences that code for the same CDR3.

Clones were read by immunoSEQ multiplex PCR, and TCRdb kept only the in-frame ones, dropping some. The sample contains tens of thousands of clones, around three quarters of which appear only once. The sort gate was single viable CD3+CD4+CD8-CD45RO+ cells for memory CD4+ T cells. Total CD4+ T cells were enriched by CD4 positive selection. The receptor was derived from an adult in good health and CMV-seronegative. The sample taken for sequencing was memory CD4+ T cells from blood.

CDR3 in DNA: TGTGCCAGCAGTGGGGACAGGGGAAATCAGCCCCAGCATTTT. Its translation: CASSGDRGNQPQHF. The V call is TRBV2, the J call TRBJ1-5, with TRBD1 matching 10 bases. The CDR3 extends over 14 amino acids. Germline V gene sequence: CDR1 SNHLY, CDR2 FYNNEI. V gave up 4 bases and J gave up 4 bases; unmatched junction bases: 1.